The clone carrying this TCR beta chain was recorded only once. Its specificity is not known. V lost 2 bases to trimming and J lost 10 bases, with 17 bases between them. From germline, CDR1 is SQVTM and CDR2 ANQGSEA. This CDR3 contains 13 residues. This sample is drawn from a study of radiotherapy plus CTLA-4 blockade in lung cancer. Study-wide background: For 18% of patients, objective responses occurred, and approximately 31% had disease control.

Findings and caveats of the study: In blood, after radiotherapy plus ipilimumab, tumor-derived TCR clones expanded.

Those patients who had chemo-refractory metastatic non-small-cell lung cancer were given focal radiation along with CTLA-4 blockade through ipilimumab. The method was immunoSEQ multiplex PCR; TCRdb's version includes in-frame clones alone and lacks a portion of them. The table has roughly 110,000 clones, approximately 87% seen once; the top ten hold less than 2.5%. The gene calls are TRBV29-1 and TRBJ1-1; perhaps TRBD1 as D (6 bases). This clonotype was sampled from a human donor with non-small cell lung cancer that progressed on radiotherapy plus ipilimumab. Some clones in this sample may be carry-over from other donors' samples. This sample comprised peripheral blood, obtained from a patient treated with radiotherapy plus ipilimumab. The CDR3 spells CSVELVGGAGAFF. In nucleotides, the CDR3 is TGCAGCGTTGAATTAGTGGGGGGGGCAGGAGCTTTCTTT. The whole variable domain, remainder taken from reference TRBV29-1 and TRBJ1-1, is SAVISQKPSRDICQRGTSLTIQCQVDSQVTMMFWYRQQPGQSLTLIATANQGSEATYESGFVIDKFPISRPNLTFSTLTVSNMSPEDSSIYLCSVELVGGAGAFFGQGTRLTVV.